This passage covers 12 T cell receptor beta chains from one sample sequenced in a study of blood T cell repertoires in COVID-19. Libraries were prepared by immunoSEQ multiplex PCR; TCRdb keeps only in-frame clonotypes and omits some of them. The sample records roughly 90,000 clones, approximately 83% being singletons. The sample comprised peripheral blood. These receptors came from a woman aged 70-85 years with acute or convalescent COVID-19.

The rearrangement uses TRBV24-1 and TRBJ1-4, with D possibly matching TRBD1 (5 bases). The CDR3 runs to 14 residues. V was shortened by 3 bases and J by 7 bases, with 11 bases between the two germline ends. Germline CDR1 KGHDR, CDR2 SFDVKD. CDR3 coding DNA: TGTGCCACCAGTGATGCAGGGCAGGGTGAAAAACTGTTTTTT. It yields the protein CATSDAGQGEKLFF.

This clone was observed once. The V call is TRBV18, the J call TRBJ1-1; D unclear. The CDR3 runs 14 residues. Trimming cost V 6 bases and J 6 bases, with 17 bases left between them. Germline CDR1 KGHSH, CDR2 LQKENI. The CDR3 DNA follows: TGTGCCAGCTCTCAACCGGAGGAGGTCCCTGAAGCTTTCTTT. Its translation is CASSQPEEVPEAFF.

The rearrangement uses TRBV5-1 and TRBJ2-5; 9 positions agree with TRBD1. This CDR3 comprises 14 residues. V shed 4 bases, J shed 3 bases, and the junction held 4 bases outside the gene matches. CDR1 is SGHRS, CDR2 YFSETQ, per germline. The CDR3 spells CASSTGGGEETQYF. Written as DNA, the CDR3 is TGCGCCAGCAGCACAGGGGGCGGTGAAGAGACCCAGTACTTC. The complete variable domain, with remaining parts taken from reference TRBV5-1 and TRBJ2-5, reads KAGVTQTPRYLIKTRGQQVTLSCSPISGHRSVSWYQQTPGQGLQFLFEYFSETQRNKGNFPGRFSGRQFSNSRSEMNVSTLELGDSALYLCASSTGGGEETQYFGPGTRLLVL.

This chain links TRBV5-1 with TRBJ2-7; D perhaps matches TRBD2 (6 bases). The CDR3 contains 15 residues. Germline lookup yields CDR1 SGHRS and CDR2 YFSETQ. V lost 4 bases to trimming and J lost 0 bases, with 14 bases between them. The CDR3: CASSGGIPGSYEQYF. Here the CDR3 DNA reads TGCGCCAGCAGCGGAGGGATCCCGGGCTCCTACGAGCAGTACTTC.

The chain employs TRBV7-2 and TRBJ1-4; D call uncertain. The CDR3 runs 16 residues. The V and J ends lost 0 bases and 8 bases respectively, with 16 bases between them. In germline, CDR1 is SGHTA, CDR2 FQGNSA. The CDR3 DNA reads TGTGCCAGCAGCTTAGCAGGAGGGTCCGTAAAAGAAAAACTGTTTTTT. Translation gives CASSLAGGSVKEKLFF. Complete variable domain (other parts from reference TRBV7-2 and TRBJ1-4): GAGVSQSPSNKVTEKGKDVELRCDPISGHTALYWYRQSLGQGLEFLIYFQGNSAPDKSGLPSDRFSAERTGGSVSTLTIQRTQQEDSAVYLCASSLAGGSVKEKLFFGSGTQLSVL.

V and J are TRBV6-5 and TRBJ1-2; possible D gene TRBD1, 5 bases. The germline V and J ends were trimmed by 7 bases and 0 bases, with 12 bases remaining between them. The CDR3 contains 14 residues. Per germline, CDR1 MNHEY and CDR2 SVGAGI. CDR3 loop: CASNWGRTNYGYTF. The CDR3 DNA reads TGTGCCAGCAACTGGGGCAGGACTAACTATGGCTACACCTTC.

V gene TRBV5-4 combines with J gene TRBJ1-2; the D is unclear. The germline CDR1 and CDR2 sequences are SGHNT and YYREEE (reference sequence). With 0 bases removed from V and 1 base from J, the gap between germline ends came to 7 bases. This CDR3 is 14 amino acids long. The CDR3 protein is CASSLGADNYGYTF. The CDR3 DNA reads as TGTGCCAGCAGCTTGGGGGCAGATAACTATGGCTACACCTTC. The full variable domain, in which reference TRBV5-4 and TRBJ1-2 provide the parts outside the CDR3, is ETGVTQSPTHLIKTRGQQVTLRCSSQSGHNTVSWYQQALGQGPQFIFQYYREEENGRGNFPPRFSGLQFPNYSSELNVNALELDDSALYLCASSLGADNYGYTFGSGTRLTVV.

The V gene is TRBV13, the J gene TRBJ2-7, with D tentatively TRBD2 (6 bases). V was pared by 0 bases and J by 6 bases, with 18 bases between. CDR1 and CDR2 from the germline V gene are PRHDT and FYEKMQ (reference sequence). This CDR3 spans 16 amino acids. CDR3 residues: CASSLGWEAARGEQYF. CDR3 nucleotide sequence: TGTGCCAGCAGCTTAGGCTGGGAGGCGGCCCGAGGCGAGCAGTACTTC.

The genes are TRBV5-8 and TRBJ1-2; tentatively, D is TRBD1 (5 bases). V was clipped by 4 bases and J by 7 bases, with 20 bases between them. The CDR3 length is 15 residues. Per the germline V gene, CDR1 is SGHTS and CDR2 is YDEGEE. CDR3 region: CASSTPDILVSGYTF. CDR3 nucleotides: TGTGCCAGCAGCACCCCGGACATCCTAGTGAGTGGCTACACCTTC.

V usage is TRBV3-1 (or the pseudogene TRBV3-2) and J usage is TRBJ2-2, with no clear D. Germline assignment: CDR1 LGHDT and CDR2 YNNKEL (reference sequence). CDR3 length equals 14 residues. Trimming cost V 4 bases and J 4 bases, with 10 bases left between them. The CDR3 loop reads CASSPPPSTGELFF. CDR3 in DNA: TGTGCCAGCAGCCCACCTCCTAGCACCGGGGAGCTGTTTTTT.

This chain joins TRBV5-4 and TRBJ1-6; D is unclear. V lost 1 base, J lost 8 bases, and 13 bases lay in between. Per germline, CDR1 SGHNT and CDR2 YYREEE (reference sequence). The CDR3 runs to 15 residues. The CDR3 protein is CASSLSTTGDSPLHF. Written as DNA, the CDR3 is TGTGCCAGCAGCTTGAGCACGACGGGTGATTCACCCCTCCACTTT. Filled out from reference TRBV5-4 and TRBJ1-6, the complete variable domain reads ETGVTQSPTHLIKTRGQQVTLRCSSQSGHNTVSWYQQALGQGPQFIFQYYREEENGRGNFPPRFSGLQFPNYSSELNVNALELDDSALYLCASSLSTTGDSPLHFGNGTRLTVT.

This clone showed up many times. The chain links TRBV29-1 to TRBJ2-3; tentatively, D is TRBD2 (5 bases). The V and J ends lost 3 bases and 2 bases respectively, with 15 bases between them. Per germline, CDR1 SQVTM and CDR2 ANQGSEA. CDR3 length equals 15 residues. The CDR3 DNA sequence: TGCAGCGTTGAGGGTGAGGGCGACCACACAGATACGCAGTATTTT. Translated, it gives CSVEGEGDHTDTQYF.